These T cell receptor beta chains were read from a single sample in a study of cytomegalovirus exposure and HLA in healthy donors. Libraries were prepared by immunoSEQ multiplex PCR; TCRdb keeps only in-frame clonotypes and omits some of them. The table includes 85,000 to 100,000 clones, about 75% detected once. Sequencing used PBMCs. Receptor source: a man aged 35-49 years in good health and CMV-seropositive. Each CDR3 is given with its conserved first and last residue. A D gene is named only where the DNA matches it firmly. Clone size is shown for a subset of rows, as once, few, many or a class of expanded clone.

j_call v_call clone_size d_call cdr3_aa cdr3_nt
TRBJ2-7 TRBV4-1 . TRBD1 CASSRPGQLSYEQYF TGCGCCAGCAGCCGACCGGGACAGCTCTCCTACGAGCAGTACTTC
TRBJ2-7 TRBV4-1 . . CASSQDLTSLSYEQYF TGCGCCAGCAGCCAAGATCTCACTTCGCTTTCCTACGAGCAGTACTTC
TRBJ2-7 TRBV4-2 . . CASSQAQGLDYEQYF TGTGCCAGCAGCCAAGCCCAGGGCCTGGACTACGAGCAGTACTTC
TRBJ2-3 TRBV9 . TRBD2 CASSVESGGTDTQYF TGTGCCAGCAGCGTAGAAAGCGGGGGCACAGATACGCAGTATTTT
TRBJ2-5 TRBV9 . . CASSVFLGQRETQYF TGTGCCAGCAGCGTATTCCTAGGTCAGAGAGAGACCCAGTACTTC
TRBJ1-1 TRBV28 . . CASSLSGGRTEAFF TGTGCCAGCAGTTTGAGTGGAGGGAGGACTGAAGCTTTCTTT
TRBJ2-7 TRBV9 . TRBD2 CASSTTSGSRGEQYF TGTGCCAGCAGTACAACTAGCGGGAGTAGGGGCGAGCAGTACTTC
TRBJ2-1 TRBV6-4 . . CASSPHGGDQEFF TGTGCCAGCAGCCCCCACGGCGGGGACCAGGAGTTCTTC
TRBJ2-1 TRBV7-8 . . CASSTIRVEQFF TGTGCCAGCAGCACGATCAGGGTAGAGCAGTTCTTC
TRBJ2-7 TRBV28 . TRBD1 CASSLGQGVNEQYF TGTGCCAGCAGTTTGGGACAGGGTGTAAACGAGCAGTACTTC
TRBJ2-1 TRBV27 . TRBD2 CASTPSSGSYNEQFF TGTGCCAGCACCCCGTCTAGCGGCTCCTACAATGAGCAGTTCTTC
TRBJ2-7 TRBV7-2 . . CASSLVGRGDNEQYF TGTGCCAGCAGCTTAGTGGGCAGGGGCGACAACGAGCAGTACTTC
TRBJ2-5 TRBV4-1 . TRBD2 CASSLGLAGAEETQYF TGCGCCAGCAGCCTGGGACTAGCGGGAGCCGAAGAGACCCAGTACTTC
TRBJ2-1 TRBV4-3 . TRBD2 CASSQAVGLAGSYNEQFF TGCGCCAGCAGCCAAGCAGTCGGGCTAGCGGGGTCCTACAATGAGCAGTTCTTC
TRBJ2-2 TRBV6-4 . TRBD1 CASSDRAGAGELFF TGTGCCAGCAGCGACAGGGCCGGGGCCGGGGAGCTGTTTTTT
TRBJ1-2 TRBV18 . . CASSSVPEILSYGYTF TGTGCCAGCTCCTCCGTCCCGGAGATCTTGAGCTATGGCTACACCTTC
TRBJ2-7 TRBV27 once TRBD1 CASSFFPGQGAEQYF TGTGCCAGCAGTTTTTTTCCGGGACAGGGTGCCGAGCAGTACTTC
TRBJ1-3 TRBV29-1 . . CSVEPGSGNTIYF TGCAGCGTTGAACCCGGCTCTGGAAACACCATATATTTT
TRBJ2-1 TRBV4-1 few TRBD2 CASSQDSSGSPHEQFF TGCGCCAGCAGCCAAGATTCTAGCGGGAGTCCCCATGAGCAGTTCTTC
TRBJ2-5 TRBV18 . TRBD2 CASSQNSGKETQYF TGTGCCAGCTCACAAAACAGCGGGAAGGAGACCCAGTACTTC
TRBJ2-7 TRBV2 . TRBD2 CASSPTSGHEQYF TGTGCCAGCAGTCCGACTAGCGGCCACGAGCAGTACTTC
TRBJ2-7 TRBV5-5 . TRBD1 CASSLGQGVYEQYF TGTGCCAGCAGCCTGGGACAGGGGGTCTACGAGCAGTACTTC
TRBJ1-2 TRBV27 . TRBD1 CASSLREGANYGYTF TGTGCCAGCAGTTTACGGGAGGGGGCGAACTATGGCTACACCTTC
TRBJ2-7 TRBV4-1 few . CASSQGGQGSYEQYF TGCGCCAGCAGCCAAGGGGGGCAGGGGTCCTACGAGCAGTACTTC
TRBJ2-5 TRBV4-1 . . CASSQEQGETQYF TGCGCCAGCAGCCAAGAGCAGGGCGAGACCCAGTACTTC